The 28 T cell receptor beta chains presented below share a single source sample, sequenced in a study of monozygotic twins with inflammatory bowel disease. TCRdb reprocessed the 5' RACE reads and keeps a single row for each CDR3 protein, giving no DNA. This table holds some 450,000 distinct CDR3 sequences. Sequenced material: blood. The receptors stem from a human donor with ulcerative colitis or Crohn's disease, or a healthy co-twin of an affected twin (not recorded which).

The CDR3 region is CAWRSDRAEKLFF. J is TRBJ1-4 and V is TRBV30; TCRdb returns TRBD1, unconfirmable since there is no DNA. Germline CDR1 is GTSNPN and CDR2 is SVGIG (reference sequence). This CDR3 is 13 amino acids long.

The chain links TRBV7-3 to TRBJ2-2. CDR1 SGHTA and CDR2 FQGTGA come from the germline V gene. This CDR3 has 14 amino acids. CDR3 in amino acids: CASSLTPSGGELFF.

V is TRBV5-1 and J is TRBJ1-6. The CDR3 contains 15 residues. CDR1 SGHRS and CDR2 YFSETQ come from the germline V gene. CDR3 amino acids: CASAKDSSYNSPLHF. Based on the CDR3 plus reference TRBV5-1 and TRBJ1-6, the full variable domain is KAGVTQTPRYLIKTRGQQVTLSCSPISGHRSVSWYQQTPGQGLQFLFEYFSETQRNKGNFPGRFSGRQFSNSRSEMNVSTLELGDSALYLCASAKDSSYNSPLHFGNGTRLTVT.

The J gene is TRBJ2-5, the V gene TRBV6-5. The CDR3 has 12 amino acids. Germline V lookup: CDR1 MNHEY, CDR2 SVGAGI. CDR3 in amino acids: CASRGDQETQYF.

This rearrangement joins TRBV5-1 to TRBJ2-4. The CDR3 totals 14 residues. CDR1 SGHRS and CDR2 YFSETQ come from the germline V gene. The CDR3 loop reads CASSLAQGKNIQYF.

The chain couples TRBV12-3 or TRBV12-4 to TRBJ2-3. This CDR3 spans 12 amino acids. The CDR3 spells CASTATVDTQYF.

This sequence joins TRBV19 and TRBJ1-3; checking the TCRdb D call of TRBD1 is not possible without DNA. In germline, CDR1 is LNHDA, CDR2 SQIVND (reference sequence). This CDR3 has 14 amino acids. The CDR3 loop is CASRKQGDGNTIYF.

The V call is TRBV7-2, the J call TRBJ2-3. The germline CDR1 and CDR2 sequences are SGHTA and FQGNSA. This CDR3 has 16 residues. CDR3 loop: CASSLAATSGTDTQYF.

The V and J genes are TRBV5-1 and TRBJ1-1; TCRdb indicates TRBD1, and absent DNA this call remains unverified. This CDR3 is 14 amino acids long. Germline V gene data show CDR1 as SGHRS and CDR2 as YFSETQ. The CDR3 loop reads CASWGTGGNTEAFF.

The V and J genes are TRBV12-3 or TRBV12-4 and TRBJ1-2. This CDR3 comprises 13 residues. CDR3 amino acids: CASSFSNNYGYTF.

The CDR3 sequence: CASSLLGQGETQYF. The V and J genes are TRBV5-1 and TRBJ2-5; the TCRdb D gene call, TRBD1, has no DNA to confirm it. Germline loops: CDR1 SGHRS, CDR2 YFSETQ. This CDR3 region has 14 residues.

The chain carries TRBV7-2 and TRBJ2-2; the D call of TRBD2 rests on TCRdb alone, since no DNA is present to check it. Germline values: CDR1 SGHTA, CDR2 FQGNSA. CDR3 length: 16 residues. This CDR3 is CASSPVAGESTGELFF.

The rearrangement links TRBV7-9 to TRBJ2-2; lacking DNA, the TRBD1 call made by TCRdb goes unchecked. Per the germline V gene, CDR1 is SEHNR and CDR2 is FQNEAQ (reference sequence). The CDR3 length is 12 residues. This chain's CDR3 is CASRAPPGELFF.

V is TRBV7-8 and J is TRBJ2-7; without DNA, the TCRdb call of TRBD1 cannot be checked. The CDR3 length is 15 residues. From germline, CDR1 is SGHVS and CDR2 FQNEAQ. CDR3 loop: CASSSVRRPGGEQYF.

The V call is TRBV12-3 or TRBV12-4, the J call TRBJ1-1; without DNA, the TCRdb call of TRBD1 cannot be checked. This CDR3 has 15 amino acids. CDR3 residues: CASSPQGALNTEAFF.

The V gene is TRBV5-1, the J gene TRBJ2-2; TCRdb lists TRBD1, though no DNA is available to test this call. The V gene's germline CDR1 is SGHRS and CDR2 YFSETQ. This CDR3 is 15 amino acids long. The CDR3: CASSHSTGGTGELFF. Variable domain in full (rest from reference TRBV5-1 and TRBJ2-2): KAGVTQTPRYLIKTRGQQVTLSCSPISGHRSVSWYQQTPGQGLQFLFEYFSETQRNKGNFPGRFSGRQFSNSRSEMNVSTLELGDSALYLCASSHSTGGTGELFFGEGSRLTVL.

This chain joins TRBV7-9 and TRBJ1-2; no DNA is available, so the TRBD1 call from TCRdb remains unchecked. There are 12 residues in the CDR3. CDR1 is SEHNR, CDR2 FQNEAQ, per germline (reference sequence). The CDR3 reads CASSEGAYGYTF.

The chain joins TRBV3-1 to TRBJ1-1; TCRdb calls TRBD1, which cannot be checked without DNA. The CDR3 is made up of 14 amino acids. Per the germline V gene, CDR1 is LGHDT and CDR2 is YNNKEL (reference sequence). The CDR3 sequence: CASSPKGHQTEAFF.

The rearrangement links TRBV5-1 to TRBJ2-5; the D call of TRBD1 rests on TCRdb alone, since no DNA is present to check it. This CDR3 contains 14 residues. Germline V CDR1 and CDR2: SGHRS, YFSETQ. CDR3 residues: CASSPGQGKETQYF.

The chain recombines TRBV6-6 with TRBJ1-2; there is no DNA to check the TCRdb D call of TRBD1. The CDR3 is 12 residues long. Germline CDR1 and CDR2: MNHNY and SVGAGI (reference sequence). The CDR3 sequence: CASRTGPYGYTF.

The chain combines TRBV5-1 with TRBJ2-1; TCRdb's D call, TRBD1, is unchecked because there is no DNA. The CDR3 has 16 residues. The V gene's germline CDR1 is SGHRS and CDR2 YFSETQ. The CDR3 loop reads CASRWGPGGMQNEQFF.

The chain links TRBV19 to TRBJ1-2; TCRdb indicates TRBD1, and absent DNA this call remains unverified. Germline CDR1 LNHDA, CDR2 SQIVND (reference sequence). The CDR3 is 15 residues long. CDR3 in amino acids: CASSFPGTAGYGYTF. Filled out from reference TRBV19 and TRBJ1-2, the complete variable domain reads DGGITQSPKYLFRKEGQNVTLSCEQNLNHDAMYWYRQDPGQGLRLIYYSQIVNDFQKGDIAEGYSVSREKKESFPLTVTSAQKNPTAFYLCASSFPGTAGYGYTFGSGTRLTVV.

V and J are TRBV11-2 and TRBJ2-7; TCRdb indicates TRBD1, and absent DNA this call remains unverified. Germline loops: CDR1 SGHAT, CDR2 FQNNGV. The CDR3 has 15 amino acids. CDR3 sequence reads: CASSLSGQATYEQYF.

This chain links TRBV7-9 with TRBJ1-1; TCRdb proposes TRBD1, but this gene call is untestable without DNA. The CDR3 is made up of 11 amino acids. Germline CDR1 is SEHNR and CDR2 is FQNEAQ (reference sequence). The CDR3 reads CASIAREEAFF.

The gene calls are TRBV7-2 and TRBJ2-3; no DNA is available, so the TRBD1 call from TCRdb remains unchecked. The germline V gene has CDR1 SGHTA and CDR2 FQGNSA. The CDR3 has 17 amino acids. CDR3 loop: CASSFVSTGSGTDTQYF. Full variable domain (outside the CDR3, taken from reference TRBV7-2 and TRBJ2-3): GAGVSQSPSNKVTEKGKDVELRCDPISGHTALYWYRQSLGQGLEFLIYFQGNSAPDKSGLPSDRFSAERTGGSVSTLTIQRTQQEDSAVYLCASSFVSTGSGTDTQYFGPGTRLTVL.

The chain employs TRBV7-9 and TRBJ2-5. The CDR3 runs 13 residues. The V gene's germline CDR1 is SEHNR and CDR2 FQNEAQ (reference sequence). This CDR3 is CASSIPRGETQYF. Looking up the rest from reference TRBV7-9 and TRBJ2-5 gives the full variable domain: DTGVSQNPRHKITKRGQNVTFRCDPISEHNRLYWYRQTLGQGPEFLTYFQNEAQLEKSRLLSDRFSAERPKGSFSTLEIQRTEQGDSAMYLCASSIPRGETQYFGPGTRLLVL.

CDR3 sequence reads: CASSGGGARAEAFF. The chain couples TRBV2 to TRBJ1-1; TCRdb selects TRBD1, and the lack of DNA leaves this call unchecked. The CDR3 is made up of 14 amino acids. Germline V gene sequence: CDR1 SNHLY, CDR2 FYNNEI.

The rearrangement joins TRBV29-1 to TRBJ2-7; checking the TCRdb D call of TRBD1 is not possible without DNA. In germline, CDR1 is SQVTM, CDR2 ANQGSEA. This CDR3 has 13 residues. CDR3 sequence reads: CSFVGTEYYEQYF.